The 11 T cell receptor beta chains in this list originate from one sample, sequenced in a study of OX40 agonist ivuxolimab in advanced cancers. Only in-frame clones appear in the TCRdb table, and some are missing; sequencing was by immunoSEQ multiplex PCR. Altogether 60,000 to 100,000 clones are present, about 90% being singletons, with the ten largest covering around 10%. Material: CD4+ or CD8+ T cells sorted from blood, obtained in a trial of the OX40 agonist ivuxolimab. Receptors were obtained from an adult with an advanced solid tumor such as melanoma, head and neck, liver or kidney cancer.

The V call is TRBV4-2, the J call TRBJ1-2; no definite D call. The CDR3 is made up of 14 amino acids. V lost 0 bases and J 4 bases, leaving 9 bases between the germline ends. Looked up from germline, CDR1 is LGHNA and CDR2 is YNFKEQ. The CDR3 DNA sequence: TGTGCCAGCAGCCAAGATTCGACTGGCTATGGCTACACCTTC. This gives the protein CASSQDSTGYGYTF.

The chain links TRBV5-6 to TRBJ2-4; 9 bases are shared with TRBD2. There are 16 residues in the CDR3. V shed 0 bases and J 5 bases; nucleotides not matched to a gene: 6. Germline values: CDR1 SGHDT, CDR2 YYEEEE. The CDR3 sequence is CASSLAGVAGENIQYF. Written as DNA, the CDR3 is TGTGCCAGCAGCTTGGCCGGGGTAGCGGGGGAAAACATTCAGTACTTC.

The genes are TRBV9 and TRBJ2-7; D is possibly TRBD2 (5 bases). Germline V gene data show CDR1 as SGDLS and CDR2 as YYNGEE. CDR3 length: 15 residues. V was trimmed by 0 bases and J by 7 bases, leaving 17 bases between them. Written as DNA, the CDR3 is TGTGCCAGCAGCGTAGGCGGCGGTGGCTCGGGGGAGCAGTACTTC. The encoded protein is CASSVGGGGSGEQYF.

V is TRBV9 and J is TRBJ1-2; the D is unclear. The V gene lost 1 base and the J gene lost 0 bases, with 7 bases spanning the gap. The CDR3 is 14 residues long. Germline CDR1 is SGDLS and CDR2 is YYNGEE. As DNA, the CDR3 is TGTGCCAGCAGCGTACTTAGCGCTAACTATGGCTACACCTTC. Translating gives CASSVLSANYGYTF.

This rearrangement joins TRBV27 to TRBJ2-3; 8 bases match TRBD2. This CDR3 is 17 amino acids long. The germline CDR1 and CDR2 sequences are MNHEY and SMNVEV (reference sequence). The trim removed 6 bases at V and 0 bases at J, leaving 11 bases unmatched. CDR3 loop: CASRVTSGDTSTDTQYF. DNA of the CDR3: TGTGCCAGCAGGGTCACTAGCGGCGATACTAGCACAGATACGCAGTATTTT.

CDR3: CASSSGGGAFQPQHF. The CDR3 region has the DNA TGTGCCAGCAGCTCCGGCGGGGGGGCCTTTCAGCCCCAGCATTTT. The rearrangement joins TRBV7-2 to TRBJ1-5, with D possibly matching TRBD1 (6 bases). Germline V gene sequence: CDR1 SGHTA, CDR2 FQGNSA. The V and J ends lost 4 bases and 6 bases respectively, with 16 bases between them. The CDR3 contains 15 residues.

The chain employs TRBV6-4 and TRBJ1-1, with D maybe TRBD1 (6 bases). Germline lookup yields CDR1 MRHNA and CDR2 SNTAGT. Trimming left V 6 bases short and J 0 bases short, with 17 bases between. This CDR3 has 16 amino acids. CDR3 loop: CASRETGKTMNTEAFF. The CDR3 bases are TGTGCCAGCAGAGAAACAGGGAAGACGATGAACACTGAAGCTTTCTTT.

The rearrangement uses TRBV7-2 and TRBJ2-7; 9 bases align to TRBD1. Looked up from germline, CDR1 is SGHTA and CDR2 is FQGNSA. Unmatched junction bases numbered 8, after V lost 5 bases and J lost 6 bases. This CDR3 comprises 14 residues. The CDR3 nucleotides are TGTGCCAGCAGCCCCTACAGGGGGCGGGCCGAGCAGTACTTC. This encodes CASSPYRGRAEQYF. Complete variable domain (other parts from reference TRBV7-2 and TRBJ2-7): GAGVSQSPSNKVTEKGKDVELRCDPISGHTALYWYRQSLGQGLEFLIYFQGNSAPDKSGLPSDRFSAERTGGSVSTLTIQRTQQEDSAVYLCASSPYRGRAEQYFGPGTRLTVT.

This chain connects TRBV6-5 to TRBJ2-1; D not resolved. The CDR3 spans 14 residues. The germline V gene encodes CDR1 MNHEY and CDR2 SVGAGI. V was clipped by 6 bases and J by 0 bases, with 9 bases between them. CDR3 coding DNA: TGTGCCAGCAGGGGAAGGGTCTCCTACAATGAGCAGTTCTTC. Its protein product is CASRGRVSYNEQFF.

This rearrangement joins TRBV27 to TRBJ2-2; 12 bases are a match to TRBD2. Looked up from germline, CDR1 is MNHEY and CDR2 is SMNVEV (reference sequence). V gave up 6 bases and J gave up 5 bases; unmatched junction bases: 1. This CDR3 is built from 14 residues. DNA for the CDR3: TGTGCCAGCAGACTAGCGGGGGGAACCGGGGAGCTGTTTTTT. As protein: CASRLAGGTGELFF.

This clone was observed a handful of times. The identical CDR3 is also encoded by other nucleotide sequences in the sample. The chain joins TRBV9 to TRBJ2-7, with a tentative D call TRBD2 (5 bases). Trimming shortened V by 4 bases and J by 7 bases, and 9 bases separated the two germline ends. This CDR3 contains 11 residues. Looked up from germline, CDR1 is SGDLS and CDR2 is YYNGEE. The DNA of the CDR3 is TGTGCCAGCAGCCCCCCGGGAGAGCAGTACTTC. It yields the protein CASSPPGEQYF. Complete variable domain (other parts from reference TRBV9 and TRBJ2-7): DSGVTQTPKHLITATGQRVTLRCSPRSGDLSVYWYQQSLDQGLQFLIQYYNGEERAKGNILERFSAQQFPDLHSELNLSSLELGDSALYFCASSPPGEQYFGPGTRLTVT.